Below are 27 T cell receptor beta chains sequenced from a single sample in a study of response to subunit inactivated influenza vaccine. In TCRdb, the RT-PCR reads were re-called with MiXCR into one record per CDR3 protein. Of 450,000 to 600,000 distinct CDR3 sequences listed, under 9% are singletons. Source: PBMCs from blood, taken less than 25 months after vaccination. The source of these receptors is a man aged 45 to 75 who received an inactivated influenza vaccine.

The chain has TRBV29-1 and TRBJ2-1, with D hard to call. Trimming took 4 bases from V and 9 from J, leaving 13 bases between them. The CDR3 loop spans 12 amino acids. Germline V gene lookup returns CDR1 SQVTM and CDR2 ANQGSEA. DNA for the CDR3: TGCAGCGTTGCGGATAGGACCGGTGAGCAGTTCTTC. This translates into CSVADRTGEQFF.

The chain recombines TRBV28 with TRBJ2-2; 10 nucleotides line up with TRBD2. The CDR3 sequence is 16 residues long. V lost 6 bases and J lost 7; bases outside the gene matches: 11. Germline assignment: CDR1 MDHEN and CDR2 SYDVKM. CDR3 sequence: CASSPASGRLFGELFF. The CDR3 bases are TGTGCCAGCAGCCCCGCTAGCGGGAGACTTTTCGGGGAGCTGTTTTTT.

This chain links TRBV3-1 with TRBJ1-2, with D maybe TRBD1 (5 bases). Germline-derived CDR1 and CDR2 are LGHDT and YNNKEL (reference sequence). This CDR3 has 15 residues. Trimming shortened V by 0 bases and J by 4 bases, and 12 bases separated the two germline ends. This chain's CDR3 is CASSQDPKGAYGYTF. CDR3 coding DNA: TGTGCCAGCAGCCAAGATCCGAAAGGGGCCTATGGCTACACCTTC. Together with reference TRBV3-1 and TRBJ1-2, the CDR3 gives the full variable domain: DTAVSQTPKYLVTQMGNDKSIKCEQNLGHDTMYWYKQDSKKFLKIMFSYNNKELIINETVPNRFSPKSPDKAHLNLHINSLELGDSAVYFCASSQDPKGAYGYTFGSGTRLTVV.

The chain has TRBV19 and TRBJ2-7, with D possibly being TRBD1 (7 bases). This CDR3 is 16 amino acids long. Germline V CDR1 and CDR2: LNHDA, SQIVND (reference sequence). The V gene lost 6 bases and the J gene lost 4 bases, with 22 bases spanning the gap. CDR3 protein: CASSNRGGELLYEQYF. The CDR3 region has the DNA TGTGCCAGTAGCAACAGGGGCGGGGAACTACTTTACGAGCAGTACTTC.

This chain connects TRBV14 to TRBJ1-4; D gene unclear. CDR3 length equals 12 residues. V dropped 5 bases and J dropped 8 bases, with 9 bases sitting between them. Germline V lookup: CDR1 SGHDN, CDR2 FVKESK. For the CDR3, the DNA is TGTGCCAGCAGCGACGGAGTCGAAAAACTGTTTTTT. Protein product: CASSDGVEKLFF.

This clonotype has just a few counts. The chain couples TRBV7-9 to TRBJ2-5; D uncertain. There are 13 residues in the CDR3. Germline V lookup: CDR1 SEHNR, CDR2 FQNEAQ (reference sequence). The ends were cut back, 2 bases at V and 5 bases at J, with 9 bases in the middle. This CDR3 is CASSLIDEETQYF. The CDR3 DNA is TGTGCCAGCAGCTTAATAGACGAGGAGACCCAGTACTTC.

V and J are TRBV24-1 and TRBJ2-5; D might be TRBD1 (5 bases). With 7 bases removed from V and 4 bases from J, the gap between germline ends came to 9 bases. Germline V gene sequence: CDR1 KGHDR, CDR2 SFDVKD. The CDR3 runs to 12 residues. This CDR3 reads CATSRASETQYF. The CDR3 nucleotides are TGTGCCACCAGCAGGGCTTCAGAGACCCAGTACTTC.

At least ten counts were recorded for this clonotype. The genes are TRBV12-3 or TRBV12-4 and TRBJ1-5; 8 bases are shared with TRBD1. CDR3 size: 16 residues. Unmatched junction bases numbered 6, after V lost 5 bases and J lost 0 bases. The DNA of the CDR3 is TGTGCCAGCAGTCCCTGGACAGGGATTAGCAATCAGCCCCAGCATTTT. Residues: CASSPWTGISNQPQHF.

This clonotype was seen only a few times. The CDR3 here is CASSQGVEDTGELFF. DNA for the CDR3: TGTGCCAGCAGCCAAGGGGTCGAGGACACCGGGGAGCTGTTTTTT. This chain uses TRBV4-2 with TRBJ2-2; no clear D. Germline assignment: CDR1 LGHNA and CDR2 YNFKEQ. The CDR3 length is 15 residues. Trimming pared 1 base from V and 3 bases from J, leaving 9 bases between.

The chain combines TRBV21-1 with TRBJ2-3; whether TRBD1, the table's D call, matches the DNA was not checked. TRBV21-1 is a known pseudogene. CDR3 length equals 14 residues. The CDR3 region has the DNA TGTGCCAGCAGCAAACGAGACAGGGTAGATACGCAGTATTTT. It yields the protein CASSKRDRVDTQYF.

The chain has TRBV24-1 and TRBJ2-1, with 9 bases matching TRBD2. Germline values: CDR1 KGHDR, CDR2 SFDVKD. The CDR3 sequence is 18 residues long. Trimming at V came to 3 bases and at J to 7 bases, leaving 15 bases not matched to a gene. CDR3 nucleotides: TGTGCCACCAGTGATCCGGTGGGACCGGGACTAGCTAGGAATGAGCAGTTCTTC. Protein product: CATSDPVGPGLARNEQFF.

This clonotype has just a few counts. V and J are TRBV5-1 and TRBJ2-2; the match to TRBD2 covers 8 bases. J gave up 2 bases and V 6 bases, and 6 bases lay outside the gene matches. The CDR3 extends over 15 amino acids. CDR1 and CDR2 (germline): SGHRS, YFSETQ. DNA for the CDR3: TGCGCCAGCACCAGGACTAGCCCAAACACCGGGGAGCTGTTTTTT. Encoded protein: CASTRTSPNTGELFF.

A few counts support this clonotype. V and J are TRBV5-6 and TRBJ2-3, with 11 nucleotides matching TRBD2. CDR3 length: 15 residues. Looked up from germline, CDR1 is SGHDT and CDR2 is YYEEEE. The V and J ends lost 3 bases and 7 bases, in that order; junction bases with no gene match: 7. This chain's CDR3 is CASSWLAGGMNTQYF. The CDR3 DNA follows: TGTGCCAGCAGCTGGCTAGCGGGAGGTATGAATACGCAGTATTTT.

This clonotype was detected only a few times. J is TRBJ2-1 and V is TRBV9; D uncertain. CDR3 length equals 14 residues. The germline V and J ends were trimmed by 4 bases and 4 bases, with 12 bases remaining between them. Per germline, CDR1 SGDLS and CDR2 YYNGEE. This CDR3 reads CASSPHVEYNEQFF. CDR3 DNA sequence: TGTGCCAGCAGCCCCCATGTTGAGTACAATGAGCAGTTCTTC.

There are many counts of this clonotype. The chain recombines TRBV5-1 with TRBJ2-7; weak D call: TRBD1 (6 bases). Trimming took off 3 bases at V and 4 bases at J, with 14 bases between the two ends. In germline, CDR1 is SGHRS, CDR2 YFSETQ. This CDR3 comprises 14 residues. CDR3 DNA: TGCGCCAGCAGCTCTAGGGGGAGCACTTACGAGCAGTACTTC. It yields the protein CASSSRGSTYEQYF.

The chain uses TRBV2 and TRBJ1-4; D ambiguous. V was shortened by 4 bases and J by 4 bases, with 10 bases between the two germline ends. Germline V gene data show CDR1 as SNHLY and CDR2 as FYNNEI. The CDR3 contains 14 residues. CDR3 sequence: CASSGGSFNEKLFF. Written as DNA, the CDR3 is TGTGCCAGCAGTGGCGGCAGCTTTAATGAAAAACTGTTTTTT.

The chain links TRBV14 to TRBJ2-3; D is perhaps TRBD2 (6 bases). The CDR3 has 14 residues. V shed 3 bases and J shed 3 bases, with 10 bases lying between them. From germline, CDR1 is SGHDN and CDR2 FVKESK. In DNA, the CDR3 is TGTGCCAGCAGCCAGGCGGGGCAAACAGATACGCAGTATTTT. Its protein is CASSQAGQTDTQYF.

This clonotype was counted between two and nine times. J is TRBJ2-3 and V is TRBV18, with 10 nucleotides matching TRBD2. Germline V gives CDR1 KGHSH, CDR2 LQKENI. This CDR3 spans 16 amino acids. V was clipped by 5 bases and J by 1 base; unmatched bases: 6. CDR3 protein: CASSGSGGAGTDTQYF. CDR3 DNA sequence: TGTGCCAGCTCAGGAAGCGGGGGGGCCGGCACAGATACGCAGTATTTT. Combining the CDR3 with reference TRBV18 and TRBJ2-3 gives the whole variable domain NAGVMQNPRHLVRRRGQEARLRCSPMKGHSHVYWYRQLPEEGLKFMVYLQKENIIDESGMPKERFSAEFPKEGPSILRIQQVVRGDSAAYFCASSGSGGAGTDTQYFGPGTRLTVL.

In DNA form, the CDR3 reads TGCAGTGCTAGGAGGGGAGGGGGGCTTTACGAGCAGTACTTC. It yields the protein CSARRGGGLYEQYF. The chain joins TRBV20-1 to TRBJ2-7; a weak D match, TRBD2 (7 bases). CDR3 length equals 14 residues. Germline V CDR1 and CDR2: DFQATT, SNEGSKA (reference sequence). V lost 3 bases to trimming and J lost 4 bases, with 16 bases between them.

This clonotype was detected only a few times. The rearrangement joins TRBV7-9 to TRBJ2-5, with TRBD1 matching over 8 bases. Germline values: CDR1 SEHNR, CDR2 FQNEAQ (reference sequence). This CDR3 is built from 17 residues. The V segment lost 6 bases and the J segment 5 bases; nucleotides outside the gene matches: 17. CDR3 nucleotide sequence: TGTGCCAGCAGTGCAACATATGGACAGGGTTCAGCGGAGACCCAGTACTTC. Amino acids: CASSATYGQGSAETQYF.

This clonotype was observed many times. The gene calls are TRBV2 and TRBJ1-5, with 11 bases aligning to TRBD1. Germline CDR1 and CDR2: SNHLY and FYNNEI. The V segment lost 4 bases and the J segment 7 bases; nucleotides outside the gene matches: 3. The CDR3 loop spans 14 amino acids. The CDR3 sequence is CASSGTGGEQPQHF. The CDR3 bases are TGTGCCAGCAGTGGGACAGGGGGCGAGCAGCCCCAGCATTTT.

This clonotype was seen repeatedly, ten times or more. The chain uses TRBV3-1 and TRBJ2-7; D ambiguous. Trimming removed 4 bases from V and 2 bases from J, with 15 bases in between. CDR3 size: 15 residues. Germline lookup yields CDR1 LGHDT and CDR2 YNNKEL (reference sequence). CDR3 sequence: CASSPTPVYTYEQYF. CDR3 coding DNA: TGTGCCAGCAGCCCGACGCCTGTTTACACCTACGAGCAGTACTTC.

In this sample, this clonotype turned up a few times. This chain links TRBV20-1 with TRBJ2-3; 9 nucleotides align to TRBD1. The V and J ends lost 6 bases and 5 bases, in that order; junction bases with no gene match: 9. From germline, CDR1 is DFQATT and CDR2 SNEGSKA (reference sequence). CDR3 length: 14 residues. The CDR3 nucleotides read TGCAGTGCCACCGGGACAGGGCAAGGAGATACGCAGTATTTT. It yields the protein CSATGTGQGDTQYF.

In its sample, this clonotype was seen a few times. The genes are TRBV20-1 and TRBJ2-3; 10 nucleotides agree with TRBD2. The CDR3 loop spans 16 amino acids. The J segment lost 6 bases and the V segment lost 0 bases, leaving 9 bases of the junction unmatched. Germline CDR1 reads DFQATT; CDR2 reads SNEGSKA (reference sequence). The CDR3 loop reads CSARDEIAGGGDTQYF. The CDR3 DNA follows: TGCAGTGCTAGAGATGAGATAGCGGGGGGAGGTGATACGCAGTATTTT.

The chain uses TRBV28 and TRBJ1-2; maybe TRBD1 (5 bases). CDR3 size: 13 residues. Deletions cut 7 bases from V and 7 bases from J, with 16 bases between. From germline, CDR1 is MDHEN and CDR2 SYDVKM. CDR3 in DNA: TGTGCCAGCAACCTGGGGCAGGGCCCTGGCTACACCTTC. Its translation is CASNLGQGPGYTF.

This rearrangement joins TRBV20-1 to TRBJ2-5, with a weak D call TRBD2 (5 bases). CDR3 length: 14 amino acids. Germline lookup yields CDR1 DFQATT and CDR2 SNEGSKA (reference sequence). Trimming cost V 0 bases and J 7 bases, with 15 bases left between them. CDR3 sequence reads: CSARDYTGGGTQYF. CDR3 bases: TGCAGTGCTAGAGATTATACTGGCGGAGGGACCCAGTACTTC.

This clonotype was seen at least ten times. The rearrangement uses TRBV12-3 or TRBV12-4 and TRBJ2-5; perhaps TRBD1 as D (5 bases). Trimming removed 3 bases at V and 2 bases at J, with 10 bases between. This CDR3 is 14 amino acids long. This chain's CDR3 is CASSFFGAQETQYF. As DNA, the CDR3 is TGTGCCAGCAGTTTTTTTGGGGCGCAAGAGACCCAGTACTTC.